The rows below give T cell receptor beta chains drawn from one sample of a study of T cells in localized non-small cell lung cancer. Clones were sequenced by immunoSEQ multiplex PCR, and TCRdb holds only the in-frame ones, with some missing. The sample shows about 40,000 clones, 80% to 85% of them seen only once. The sequencing here drew on peripheral blood mononuclear cells, taken before any cancer treatment. These receptors were taken from a male donor aged 60 or older with stage II lung adenocarcinoma. CDR3s include the opening cysteine and the closing phenylalanine or tryptophan. Each record gives: clone size, V gene, J gene, CDR3 protein. Size is omitted from some rows. Given values are once, few, many or a class for expanded clones.

>.|TRBV18|TRBJ1-5
CASSPQRSHRGNQPQHF
>.|TRBV5-1|TRBJ2-1
CASSALQGSYNEQFF
>.|TRBV7-2|TRBJ2-4
CASSPRPPTQNIQYF
>.|TRBV6-6|TRBJ1-2
CASSILSGTQGGYTF
>.|TRBV6-5|TRBJ2-3
CATHSAPYQYF
>once|TRBV19|TRBJ1-5
CASSPKLGNQPQHF
>.|TRBV29-1|TRBJ1-1
CSVEKPLNTEAFF
>.|TRBV25-1|TRBJ2-6
CATGTGANVLTF
>.|TRBV19|TRBJ2-3
CASRRLDTQYF
>.|TRBV11-1|TRBJ2-3
CASSLESGSTDTQYF
>.|TRBV18|TRBJ1-3
CASSQDSSGNTIYF
>.|TRBV4-1|TRBJ1-1
CASSHSWGNTEAFF
>few|TRBV7-9|TRBJ1-2
CASSLQGANGYTF
>.|TRBV30|TRBJ1-5
CAWSVGEVQPQHF
>.|TRBV5-4|TRBJ2-5
CASSAPGLAGGQETQYF
>.|TRBV7-6|TRBJ2-7
CASRSDRGPDEQYF
>few|TRBV2|TRBJ1-5
CASSAGTRNQPQHF
>.|TRBV6-5|TRBJ2-7
CASSYLSGGLYEQYF
>.|TRBV14|TRBJ2-7
CASSPLYEQYF
>.|TRBV4-2|TRBJ1-5
CASSQDLGASQPQHF
>.|TRBV7-3|TRBJ2-3
CASSFSGIGTDTQYF
>.|TRBV5-4|TRBJ2-3
CASSLTGTDTQYF
>.|TRBV7-2|TRBJ1-1
CASSLAGPRIRNTEAFF
>once|TRBV5-8|TRBJ1-1
CASSQSGPANTEAFF
>.|TRBV9|TRBJ2-7
CASSSGTSKRFDEQYF
>.|TRBV7-2|TRBJ1-5
CASSRDRGYQPQHF